These 14 T cell receptor beta chains share one sample of origin, sequenced in a study of CD8+CD57+ T cells in acquired aplastic anemia. Sequenced patients had shown CD8+CD57+ cell expansion by flow cytometry. According to the study, genomic DNA was the template for TCR beta VDJ and CDR3 profiling. Using its own MiXCR run on the reads, TCRdb lists one record per CDR3 protein. The profile shows about 200,000 distinct CDR3 sequences, roughly 60% of them singletons. Sequenced: sorted CD4+, CD8+, or CD8+CD57+ T cells (not recorded which) from PBMCs. These receptor sequences come from a human donor with aplastic anemia.

This clonotype is labeled as medium-sized. The chain combines TRBV19 with TRBJ2-5; D not resolved. This CDR3 has 13 residues. V was clipped by 7 bases and J by 5 bases, with 14 bases between them. CDR1 and CDR2 from the germline V gene are LNHDA and SQIVND (reference sequence). DNA of the CDR3: TGTGCCAGTACGATTCAGGAAGTGGAGACCCAGTACTTC. Its protein product is CASTIQEVETQYF.

The chain uses TRBV5-1 and TRBJ2-7, with TRBD2 matching 7 bases. The germline V gene has CDR1 SGHRS and CDR2 YFSETQ. Trimming took 4 bases from V and 0 from J; bases not matched to a gene: 4. This CDR3 comprises 14 residues. In DNA, the CDR3 is TGCGCCAGCAGCGACACGGGGGGCTCCTACGAGCAGTACTTC. It translates to CASSDTGGSYEQYF.

The sample holds a few counts of this clonotype. The chain joins TRBV10-2 to TRBJ2-7; 8 bases fit TRBD1. Trimming removed 3 bases from V and 2 bases from J; junction bases left unmatched: 12. Looked up from germline, CDR1 is WSHSY and CDR2 is SAAADI. This CDR3 has 17 residues. The CDR3 DNA follows: TGCGCCAGCAGTGACCTACAGGGGGTACCCCGGGCCTACGAGCAGTACTTC. It specifies CASSDLQGVPRAYEQYF.

This sequence joins TRBV18 and TRBJ2-3, with TRBD2 identical over 9 bases. V shed 3 bases, J shed 4 bases, and the junction held 5 bases outside the gene matches. The germline V gene has CDR1 KGHSH and CDR2 LQKENI. The CDR3 loop spans 15 amino acids. The CDR3 region is CASSPGSGSPDTQYF. The CDR3 DNA follows: TGTGCCAGCTCACCCGGTAGCGGGAGTCCAGATACGCAGTATTTT.

The chain recombines TRBV5-1 with TRBJ1-6; no reliable D call. The germline gives CDR1 SGHRS, CDR2 YFSETQ. The CDR3 runs to 12 residues. V gave up 0 bases and J gave up 14 bases, with 9 bases separating them. This CDR3 reads CASSLDRQSLHF. In DNA, the CDR3 is TGCGCCAGCAGCTTGGACCGGCAGTCCCTCCACTTT.

This chain uses TRBV15 with TRBJ2-7, with D tentatively TRBD1 (5 bases). V was pared by 0 bases and J by 7 bases, with 13 bases between. The CDR3 extends over 14 amino acids. CDR1 is LNHNV, CDR2 YYDKDF, per germline (reference sequence). The CDR3 bases are TGTGCCACCAGCAGAGACCGAAGGGGTAGGGAGCAGTACTTC. It translates to CATSRDRRGREQYF.

J is TRBJ1-5 and V is TRBV7-8; D is undetermined. This CDR3 contains 15 residues. V lost 5 bases, J lost 1 base, and 12 bases lay in between. The germline CDR1 and CDR2 sequences are SGHVS and FQNEAQ. The CDR3 region has the DNA TGTGCCAGCAGCGAGAATGGTGGAAGCAATCAGCCCCAGCATTTT. Its protein is CASSENGGSNQPQHF.

V is TRBV15 and J is TRBJ1-3, with D possibly being TRBD1 (6 bases). V gave up 0 bases and J gave up 1 base, with 19 bases separating them. Germline-derived CDR1 and CDR2 are LNHNV and YYDKDF (reference sequence). The CDR3 has 19 residues. This CDR3 reads CATSRDFIMGTSSGNTIYF. The CDR3 DNA follows: TGTGCCACCAGCAGAGATTTCATTATGGGGACAAGTTCTGGAAACACCATATATTTT.

This clonotype showed up just once. The chain employs TRBV10-3 and TRBJ2-7; 12 bases map to TRBD2. This CDR3 has 17 residues. Germline V CDR1 and CDR2: ENHRY, SYGVKD. Trimming removed 2 bases from V and 3 bases from J; junction bases left unmatched: 8. This CDR3 reads CAISETNPGLAGYEQYF. The CDR3 nucleotides are TGTGCCATCAGTGAGACCAATCCGGGACTAGCGGGCTACGAGCAGTACTTC.

The chain links TRBV7-2 to TRBJ2-2; a possible D gene is TRBD2 (5 bases). The germline V and J ends were trimmed by 1 base and 7 bases, with 13 bases remaining between them. Germline CDR1 and CDR2: SGHTA and FQGNSA. The CDR3 consists of 15 residues. The chain's CDR3 is CASSLEPSPYGELFF. In DNA form, the CDR3 reads TGTGCCAGCAGCTTAGAACCTAGCCCTTACGGGGAGCTGTTTTTT.

This clonotype was seen at least ten times. The rearrangement uses TRBV20-1 and TRBJ2-7, with TRBD1 identical over 9 bases. The CDR3 has 14 amino acids. Germline lookup yields CDR1 DFQATT and CDR2 SNEGSKA (reference sequence). Trimming took 5 bases from V and 0 from J; bases not matched to a gene: 5. The CDR3 reads CSAYGQGSSYEQYF. The CDR3 DNA is TGCAGTGCTTATGGACAGGGGTCCTCCTACGAGCAGTACTTC.

The rearrangement joins TRBV10-3 to TRBJ2-1; D possibly corresponds to TRBD1 (5 bases). V shed 5 bases and J shed 7 bases, with 6 bases lying between them. The CDR3 length is 11 residues. The germline CDR1 and CDR2 sequences are ENHRY and SYGVKD. The CDR3 nucleotides are TGTGCCATCAGTACAGGAAATGAGCAGTTCTTC. It specifies CAISTGNEQFF.

Only one count was recorded for this clonotype. V usage is TRBV7-9 and J usage is TRBJ1-6; 8 nucleotides match TRBD1. The CDR3 sequence is 13 residues long. Germline V lookup: CDR1 SEHNR, CDR2 FQNEAQ (reference sequence). The V and J ends lost 6 bases and 7 bases, in that order; junction bases with no gene match: 2. The CDR3 is CASRDRENSPLHF. The CDR3 coding sequence is TGTGCCAGCAGGGACAGGGAGAATTCACCCCTCCACTTT.

The chain combines TRBV20-1 with TRBJ2-1; the match to TRBD2 covers 9 bases. Losses at the gene ends were 3 bases for V and 2 bases for J; bases not matched to a gene: 8. CDR3 length: 16 residues. Germline-derived CDR1 and CDR2 are DFQATT and SNEGSKA (reference sequence). The CDR3 reads CSASGLSGGAYNEQFF. The DNA of the CDR3 is TGCAGTGCTAGTGGGCTTAGCGGGGGAGCCTACAATGAGCAGTTCTTC.